Reported below is one TCR beta chain. Antigen: not known. The record originates from a study of identical twins. The study's findings and limits: Cord blood beta clonotypes that were abundant carried fewer insertions, and memory repertoires showed no such trend.

A universal primer site came from template switching; cDNA carried unique molecular identifiers. Via MiXCR, TCRdb re-called the 5' RACE reads, giving one row per CDR3 protein. The sample has around 240,000 distinct CDR3 sequences; roughly 7% are singletons. Trimming took 3 bases from V and 5 from J, leaving 6 bases between them. The germline V gene encodes CDR1 KGHSH and CDR2 LQKENI. The CDR3 covers 12 residues. These data were likewise used in another study, on yellow fever vaccine responses in identical twins.

The sequencing sample was made of memory (CD45RO+) T cells sorted from blood. The rearrangement joins TRBV18 to TRBJ2-3; possibly TRBD1 for D (5 bases). The sequence was collected from a woman in her late teens or twenties in good health. The CDR3 DNA reads as TGTGCCAGCTCACCCAGGGTAGATACGCAGTATTTT. Amino acids: CASSPRVDTQYF.